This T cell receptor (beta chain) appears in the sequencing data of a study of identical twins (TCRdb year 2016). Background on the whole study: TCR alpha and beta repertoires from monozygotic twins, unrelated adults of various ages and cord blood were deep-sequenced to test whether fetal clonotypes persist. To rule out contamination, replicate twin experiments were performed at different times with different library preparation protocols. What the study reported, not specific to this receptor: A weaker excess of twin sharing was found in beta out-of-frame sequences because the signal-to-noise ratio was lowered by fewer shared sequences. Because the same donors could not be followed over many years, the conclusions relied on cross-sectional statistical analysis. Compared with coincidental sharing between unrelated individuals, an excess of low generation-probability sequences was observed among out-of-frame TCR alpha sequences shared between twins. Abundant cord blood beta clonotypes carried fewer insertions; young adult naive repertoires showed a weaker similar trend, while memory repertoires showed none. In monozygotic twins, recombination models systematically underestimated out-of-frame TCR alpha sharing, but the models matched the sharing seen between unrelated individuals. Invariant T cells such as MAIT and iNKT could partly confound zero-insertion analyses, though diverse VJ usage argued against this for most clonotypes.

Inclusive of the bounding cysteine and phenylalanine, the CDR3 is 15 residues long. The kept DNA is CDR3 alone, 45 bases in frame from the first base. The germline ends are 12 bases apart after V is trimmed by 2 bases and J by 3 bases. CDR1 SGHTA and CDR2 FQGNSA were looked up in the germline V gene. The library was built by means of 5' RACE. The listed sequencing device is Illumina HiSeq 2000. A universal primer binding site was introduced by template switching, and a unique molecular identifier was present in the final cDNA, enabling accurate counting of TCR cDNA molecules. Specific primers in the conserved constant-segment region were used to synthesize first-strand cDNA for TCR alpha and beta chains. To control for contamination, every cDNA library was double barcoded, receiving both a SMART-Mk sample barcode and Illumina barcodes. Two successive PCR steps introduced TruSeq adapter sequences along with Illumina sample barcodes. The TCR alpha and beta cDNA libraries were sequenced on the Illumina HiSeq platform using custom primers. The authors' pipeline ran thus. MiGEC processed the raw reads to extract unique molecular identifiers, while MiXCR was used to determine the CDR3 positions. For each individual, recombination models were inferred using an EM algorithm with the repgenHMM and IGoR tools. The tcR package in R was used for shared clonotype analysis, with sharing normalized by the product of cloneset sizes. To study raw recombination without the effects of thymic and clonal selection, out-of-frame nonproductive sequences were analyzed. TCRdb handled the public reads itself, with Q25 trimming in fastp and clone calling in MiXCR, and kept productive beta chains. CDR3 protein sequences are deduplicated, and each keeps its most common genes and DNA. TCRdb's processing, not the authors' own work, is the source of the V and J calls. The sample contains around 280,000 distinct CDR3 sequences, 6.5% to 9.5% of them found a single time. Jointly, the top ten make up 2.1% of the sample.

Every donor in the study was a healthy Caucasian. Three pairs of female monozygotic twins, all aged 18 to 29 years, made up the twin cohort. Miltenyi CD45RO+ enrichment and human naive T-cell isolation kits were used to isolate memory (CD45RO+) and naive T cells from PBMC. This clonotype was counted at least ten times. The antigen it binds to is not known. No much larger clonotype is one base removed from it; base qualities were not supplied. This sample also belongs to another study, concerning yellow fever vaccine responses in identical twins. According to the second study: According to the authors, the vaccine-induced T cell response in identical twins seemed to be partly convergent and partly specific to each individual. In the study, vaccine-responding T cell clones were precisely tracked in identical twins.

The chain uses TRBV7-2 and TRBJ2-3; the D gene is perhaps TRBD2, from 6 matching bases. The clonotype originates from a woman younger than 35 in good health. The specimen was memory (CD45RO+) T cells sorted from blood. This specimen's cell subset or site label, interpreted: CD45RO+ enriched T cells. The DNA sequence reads TGTGCCAGCAGCTTAAAGGCGGGGACGACAGATACGCAGTATTTT. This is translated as CASSLKAGTTDTQYF. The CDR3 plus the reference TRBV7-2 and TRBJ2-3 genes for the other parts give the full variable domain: GAGVSQSPSNKVTEKGKDVELRCDPISGHTALYWYRQSLGQGLEFLIYFQGNSAPDKSGLPSDRFSAERTGGSVSTLTIQRTQQEDSAVYLCASSLKAGTTDTQYFGPGTRLTVL.